Listed below are T cell receptor beta chains from one sample, sequenced in a study of T cells expressing NK-cell markers. From its re-call of the 5' RACE reads, TCRdb lists each CDR3 protein once, without DNA. The table counts 400,000 to 550,000 distinct CDR3 sequences; less than 7.5% lies in the top ten. The sequencing input was blood T cells: a sorted CD56 or NKG2C T cell subset, CD4+ or CD8+ T cells, or bulk PBMC T cells (not recorded which). These receptors were collected from a woman aged 18 to 75 in good health. Both conserved end residues are part of each CDR3.

J: TRBJ1-5; V: TRBV18; CDR3: CASSPVQGEGPQHF
J: TRBJ1-2; V: TRBV28; CDR3: CASGLNYHRGHGYTF
J: TRBJ2-1; V: TRBV10-3; CDR3: CAISGGTSALNEQFF
J: TRBJ2-3; V: TRBV7-3; CDR3: CASSLGDDTDTQYF
J: TRBJ2-1; V: TRBV20-1; CDR3: CSATTGQGKGEQFF
J: TRBJ2-1; V: TRBV30; CDR3: CAWSDYNEQFF
J: TRBJ2-7; V: TRBV4-3; CDR3: CASSPARGFYEQYF
J: TRBJ2-3; V: TRBV19; CDR3: CASSIAGLVDTQYF
J: TRBJ2-5; V: TRBV7-2; CDR3: CASSGLPGGQETQYF
J: TRBJ2-7; V: TRBV20-1; CDR3: CSARPRLSYEQYF
J: TRBJ2-7; V: TRBV18; CDR3: CASSPRDRGSYEQYF
J: TRBJ2-1; V: TRBV29-1; CDR3: CSVLGLAGGLSYNEQFF
J: TRBJ2-3; V: TRBV27; CDR3: CASSSYGGASTDTQYF
J: TRBJ2-3; V: TRBV7-2; CDR3: CASSFTGGVDTQYF
J: TRBJ2-1; V: TRBV28; CDR3: CASSPDSFNEQFF
J: TRBJ2-1; V: TRBV29-1; CDR3: CSVRSQGSVLGEQFF
J: TRBJ1-5; V: TRBV23-1; CDR3: CASSQPGQGDQPQHF
J: TRBJ2-7; V: TRBV7-2; CDR3: CASSLGGLSYEQYF
J: TRBJ2-5; V: TRBV11-1; CDR3: CASSFESLQETQYF
J: TRBJ2-7; V: TRBV20-1; CDR3: CSASPQVGDEQYF
J: TRBJ2-5; V: TRBV25-1; CDR3: CASSEFSGPQETQYF
J: TRBJ2-5; V: TRBV5-5; CDR3: CASSNRSLGVETQYF
J: TRBJ2-3; V: TRBV12-3/TRBV12-4; CDR3: CASSLPGQGTDTQYF
J: TRBJ1-3; V: TRBV6-5; CDR3: CASSYSVRRTGNTIYF
J: TRBJ2-1; V: TRBV4-2; CDR3: CASSQEPQGDLNEQFF
J: TRBJ1-3; V: TRBV19; CDR3: CASSIRAASGNTIYF
J: TRBJ1-5; V: TRBV7-9; CDR3: CASSPKTDNQPQHF
J: TRBJ2-2; V: TRBV7-2; CDR3: CASSFPGQGAIGELFF
J: TRBJ2-2; V: TRBV28; CDR3: CASSETGTPNTGELFF
J: TRBJ1-1; V: TRBV19; CDR3: CASSMIDRYTEAFF
J: TRBJ2-5; V: TRBV20-1; CDR3: CSARMKLSETQYF
J: TRBJ2-7; V: TRBV6-2/TRBV6-3; CDR3: CASSYRTAYEQYF
J: TRBJ2-1; V: TRBV4-3; CDR3: CASSQAPGVRVEQFF
J: TRBJ2-3; V: TRBV4-2; CDR3: CASTLTSGPADTQYF
J: TRBJ2-5; V: TRBV29-1; CDR3: CSVEDGRFIGELRETQYF
J: TRBJ2-1; V: TRBV7-8; CDR3: CASSLALLAGGRNNEQFF
J: TRBJ2-5; V: TRBV4-2; CDR3: CASSQEGGPQETQYF
J: TRBJ1-6; V: TRBV3-1; CDR3: CASSQSGENSPLHF
J: TRBJ2-1; V: TRBV12-3/TRBV12-4; CDR3: CASSLAAGRLLF
J: TRBJ2-5; V: TRBV5-1; CDR3: CASSHQGEETQYF
J: TRBJ1-2; V: TRBV4-3; CDR3: CASSQDRTGSGYGYTF
J: TRBJ2-1; V: TRBV12-3/TRBV12-4; CDR3: CASSAYNEQFF
J: TRBJ1-5; V: TRBV6-2/TRBV6-3; CDR3: CASRPGLKDQPQHF
J: TRBJ2-7; V: TRBV12-3/TRBV12-4; CDR3: CASSLLKGEQYF
J: TRBJ2-1; V: TRBV24-1; CDR3: CATSDWTVNEQFF
J: TRBJ2-2; V: TRBV6-5; CDR3: CASSYSMGWRNTGELFF
J: TRBJ2-5; V: TRBV7-8; CDR3: CASSPLAGGFGETQYF
J: TRBJ2-7; V: TRBV7-2; CDR3: CASSLAASGLSYEQYF
J: TRBJ2-3; V: TRBV12-5; CDR3: CASRAGLSTDTQYF
J: TRBJ2-7; V: TRBV20-1; CDR3: CSARDPRGNSYEQYF
J: TRBJ1-6; V: TRBV6-5; CDR3: CASRGANSPLHF
J: TRBJ2-1; V: TRBV6-2/TRBV6-3; CDR3: CASSYRQHNEQFF
J: TRBJ1-2; V: TRBV20-1; CDR3: CSARDPSDRFYGYTF